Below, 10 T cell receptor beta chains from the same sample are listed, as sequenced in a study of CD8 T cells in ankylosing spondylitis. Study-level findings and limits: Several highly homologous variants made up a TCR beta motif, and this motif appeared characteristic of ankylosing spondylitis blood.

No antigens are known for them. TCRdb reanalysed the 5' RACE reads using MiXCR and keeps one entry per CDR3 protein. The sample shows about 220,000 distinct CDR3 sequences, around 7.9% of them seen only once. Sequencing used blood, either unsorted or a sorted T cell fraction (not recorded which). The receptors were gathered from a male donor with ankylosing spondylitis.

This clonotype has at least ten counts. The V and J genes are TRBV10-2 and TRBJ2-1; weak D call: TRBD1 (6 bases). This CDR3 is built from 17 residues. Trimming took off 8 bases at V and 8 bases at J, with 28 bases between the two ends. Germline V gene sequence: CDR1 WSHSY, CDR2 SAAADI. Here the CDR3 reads CASELQGRGPMGDEQFF. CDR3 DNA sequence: TGCGCCAGCGAGTTACAGGGTCGTGGACCCATGGGCGATGAGCAGTTCTTC.

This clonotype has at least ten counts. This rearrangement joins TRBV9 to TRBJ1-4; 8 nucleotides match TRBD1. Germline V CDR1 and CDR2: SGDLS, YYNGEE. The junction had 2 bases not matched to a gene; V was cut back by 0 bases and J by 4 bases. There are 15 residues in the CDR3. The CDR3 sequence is CASSVEDRVNEKLFF. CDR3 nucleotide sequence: TGTGCCAGCAGCGTAGAGGACAGGGTTAATGAAAAACTGTTTTTT.

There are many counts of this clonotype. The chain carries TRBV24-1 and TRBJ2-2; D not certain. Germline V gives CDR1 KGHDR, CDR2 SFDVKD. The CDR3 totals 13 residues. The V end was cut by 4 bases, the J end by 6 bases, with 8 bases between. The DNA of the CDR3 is TGTGCCACCAGTGAAGGCCGGGCCGGGGAGCTGTTTTTT. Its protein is CATSEGRAGELFF.

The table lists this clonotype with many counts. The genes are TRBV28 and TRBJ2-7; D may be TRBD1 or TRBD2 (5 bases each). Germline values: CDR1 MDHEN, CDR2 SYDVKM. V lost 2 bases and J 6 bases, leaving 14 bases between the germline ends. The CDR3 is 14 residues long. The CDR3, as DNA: TGTGCCAGCAGTTTAACTCGGGGCGGGCGCGAGCAGTACTTC. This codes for CASSLTRGGREQYF.

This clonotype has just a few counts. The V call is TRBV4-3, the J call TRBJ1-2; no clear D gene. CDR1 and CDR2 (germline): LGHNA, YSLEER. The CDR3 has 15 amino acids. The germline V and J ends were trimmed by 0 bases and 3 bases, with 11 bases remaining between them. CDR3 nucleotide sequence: TGCGCCAGCAGCCAAGAGGGCGGGGAATACTATGGCTACACCTTC. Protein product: CASSQEGGEYYGYTF.

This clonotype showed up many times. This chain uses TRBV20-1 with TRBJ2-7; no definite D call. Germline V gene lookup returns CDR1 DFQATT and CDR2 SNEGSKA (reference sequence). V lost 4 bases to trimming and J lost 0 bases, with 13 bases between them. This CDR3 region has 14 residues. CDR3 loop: CSATLDGPSYEQYF. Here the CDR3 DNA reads TGCAGTGCTACCCTAGACGGACCCTCCTACGAGCAGTACTTC.

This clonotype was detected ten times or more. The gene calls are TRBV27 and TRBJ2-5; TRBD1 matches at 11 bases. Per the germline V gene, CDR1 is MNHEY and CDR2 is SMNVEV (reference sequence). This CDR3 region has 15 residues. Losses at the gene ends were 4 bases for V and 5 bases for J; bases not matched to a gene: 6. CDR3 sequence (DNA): TGTGCCAGCAGTTCCGGGACAGGGGGTAGGGAGACCCAGTACTTC. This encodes CASSSGTGGRETQYF.

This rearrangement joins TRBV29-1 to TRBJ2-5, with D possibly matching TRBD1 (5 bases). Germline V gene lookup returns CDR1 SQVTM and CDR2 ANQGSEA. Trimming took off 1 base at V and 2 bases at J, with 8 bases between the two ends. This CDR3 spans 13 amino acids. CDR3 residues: CSVEVTAQETQYF. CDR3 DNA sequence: TGCAGCGTTGAAGTGACAGCACAAGAGACCCAGTACTTC.

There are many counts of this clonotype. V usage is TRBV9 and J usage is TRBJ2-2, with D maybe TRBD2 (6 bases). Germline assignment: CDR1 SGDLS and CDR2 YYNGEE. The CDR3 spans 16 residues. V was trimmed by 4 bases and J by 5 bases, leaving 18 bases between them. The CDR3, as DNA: TGTGCCAGCAGCCCATCTAGCGTCTCACGAACCGGGGAGCTGTTTTTT. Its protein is CASSPSSVSRTGELFF.

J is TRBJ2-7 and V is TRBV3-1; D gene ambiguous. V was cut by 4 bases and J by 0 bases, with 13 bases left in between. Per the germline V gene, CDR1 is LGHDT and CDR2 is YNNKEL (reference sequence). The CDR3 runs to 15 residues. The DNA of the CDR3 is TGTGCCAGCAGCCGCCTTAGGGCCAGCTCCTACGAGCAGTACTTC. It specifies CASSRLRASSYEQYF.